A selection of T cell receptor beta chains follows, all from one sample in a study of radiotherapy plus CTLA-4 blockade in lung cancer. Libraries were prepared by immunoSEQ multiplex PCR; TCRdb keeps only in-frame clonotypes and omits some of them. The sample contains about 87,000 clones, approximately 86% of which appear only once. Sequencing was performed on peripheral blood, taken from a patient treated with radiotherapy plus ipilimumab. The receptors stem from a human donor with non-small cell lung cancer that progressed on radiotherapy plus ipilimumab. Both conserved end residues are part of each CDR3. Fields, in order: D gene, V gene, J gene, clone size, CDR3 protein, CDR3 DNA. A D gene is named only where the DNA matches it firmly. A clone size is listed for some rows: how often the clone was seen (once, few, many), or a class if it is expanded.

>-|TRBV6-5|TRBJ1-3|few
CASSYVGSSGNTIYF
TGTGCCAGCAGTTACGTGGGGAGCTCTGGAAACACCATATATTTT
>-|TRBV30|TRBJ1-1|-
CAWSRTYTEAFF
TGTGCCTGGAGTCGCACATACACTGAAGCTTTCTTT
>-|TRBV6-5|TRBJ2-5|-
CASSYSWGETQYF
TGTGCCAGCAGTTACTCCTGGGGGGAGACCCAGTACTTC
>TRBD2|TRBV5-4|TRBJ2-7|-
CASGSGGASYEQYF
TGTGCCAGCGGCAGCGGGGGGGCCTCCTACGAGCAGTACTTC
>TRBD2|TRBV5-1|TRBJ2-3|-
CASSDSSGYTDTQYF
TGCGCCAGCAGCGATTCTAGCGGGTACACAGATACGCAGTATTTT
>-|TRBV10-3|TRBJ1-1|-
CAIKASGNTEAFF
TGTGCCATAAAAGCAAGTGGAAACACTGAAGCTTTCTTT
>TRBD2|TRBV7-2|TRBJ2-7|-
CASVLAGQYEQYF
TGTGCCAGCGTGCTAGCGGGACAATACGAGCAGTACTTC
>TRBD1|TRBV6-6|TRBJ2-1|once
CASRPTGTGDYNEQFF
TGTGCCAGCAGACCCACCGGGACAGGGGACTACAATGAGCAGTTCTTC
>-|TRBV5-4|TRBJ1-6|once
CASSVKQGGNSPLHF
TGTGCCAGCAGCGTAAAACAGGGCGGTAATTCACCCCTCCACTTT
>TRBD1|TRBV29-1|TRBJ2-2|-
CSVGRQGAHTGELFF
TGCAGCGTTGGTCGGCAGGGGGCGCACACCGGGGAGCTGTTTTTT
>-|TRBV5-1|TRBJ2-3|-
CASSLASRDLDTQYF
TGCGCCAGCAGCTTGGCCAGCCGGGATTTGGATACGCAGTATTTT
>TRBD1|TRBV28|TRBJ2-4|once
CASSTQGVGNIQYF
TGTGCCAGCAGTACGCAGGGGGTGGGAAACATTCAGTACTTC
>-|TRBV5-8|TRBJ2-2|-
CASSLRNTGELFF
TGTGCCAGCAGCTTGCGCAACACCGGGGAGCTGTTTTTT
>-|TRBV29-1|TRBJ2-3|-
CSAAPGTDTQYF
TGCAGCGCCGCCCCCGGCACAGATACGCAGTATTTT
>-|TRBV5-4|TRBJ2-3|-
CASSLIADTDTQYF
TGTGCCAGCAGCTTGATAGCGGACACAGATACGCAGTATTTT
>TRBD2|TRBV7-8|TRBJ2-7|-
CASSLALGGEARYF
TGTGCCAGCAGCTTAGCGCTGGGGGGGGAGGCCCGGTACTTC
>-|TRBV6-1|TRBJ2-3|-
CASSELGRATDTQYF
TGTGCCAGCAGTGAATTGGGCAGGGCCACAGATACGCAGTATTTT
>-|TRBV9|TRBJ1-2|-
CASGDFDGYTF
TGTGCCAGTGGGGATTTTGATGGCTACACCTTC